A single sample is the source of the 5 T cell receptor beta chains below, sequenced in a study of a mutant IDH1 vaccine in newly diagnosed glioma. The time point here: week 35, safety follow-up. It was 300 ug of mutant IDH1 20-mer peptide that made up each vaccine dose, given with topical imiquimod. Sequencing was performed with immunoSEQ multiplex PCR; in TCRdb, only in-frame clones are kept and a portion is missing. The table records about 60,000 clones, 86% of them present only once. What these receptors recognize is not known. The sequencing here drew on PBMCs, taken from a glioma patient whose treatment included an IDH1 peptide vaccine. The receptors were sampled from a man aged 35-49 years with glioma.

Only a few counts were recorded for this clone. This chain links TRBV7-2 with TRBJ1-1; tentatively, D is TRBD1 (5 bases). Trimming left V 7 bases short and J 4 bases short, with 10 bases between. Germline CDR1 is SGHTA and CDR2 is FQGNSA. The CDR3 sequence is 12 residues long. In DNA, the CDR3 is TGTGCCAGCATCGGGGGAGGCACTGAAGCTTTCTTT. Translated: CASIGGGTEAFF.

J is TRBJ2-5 and V is TRBV7-2, with D perhaps TRBD1 (6 bases). V was pared by 1 base and J by 5 bases, with 11 bases between. Looked up from germline, CDR1 is SGHTA and CDR2 is FQGNSA. This CDR3 spans 14 amino acids. The CDR3 reads CASSLESQGETQYF. In DNA form, the CDR3 reads TGTGCCAGCAGCTTAGAATCCCAGGGGGAGACCCAGTACTTC.

The chain couples TRBV28 to TRBJ2-7; D uncertain. Germline V lookup: CDR1 MDHEN, CDR2 SYDVKM. This CDR3 has 12 residues. Trimming shortened V by 5 bases and J by 6 bases, and 11 bases separated the two germline ends. Written as DNA, the CDR3 is TGTGCCAGCAGTGCCACCTCCGTCGAGCAGTACTTC. Residues: CASSATSVEQYF.

This chain joins TRBV5-1 and TRBJ1-2; D is ambiguous. The ends were cut back, 0 bases at V and 8 bases at J, with 8 bases in the middle. The CDR3 covers 12 residues. The germline gives CDR1 SGHRS, CDR2 YFSETQ. CDR3 sequence (DNA): TGCGCCAGCAGCTTGGGACGCGGGGGCTACACCTTC. Translating gives CASSLGRGGYTF.

This clone was counted a few times. V and J are TRBV15 and TRBJ2-6; 7 bases fit TRBD2. CDR3 length equals 22 residues. The V gene end was trimmed by 0 bases and the J gene end by 0 bases; junction bases not matched to a gene: 17. The germline V gene encodes CDR1 LNHNV and CDR2 YYDKDF (reference sequence). The CDR3, as DNA: TGTGCCACCAGCAGAGATCGGGCCGGGGGAGGGCGATTGAACTCTGGGGCCAACGTCCTGACTTTC. Residues: CATSRDRAGGGRLNSGANVLTF.